This T cell receptor (beta chain) originates from a study of T cell clonotyping in hematopoietic cell transplantation. Profiled with immunoSEQ multiplex PCR; TCRdb holds only in-frame clones, not every one. The data contain over 4,500 clones, 72% of them seen just once; the ten biggest clones take up over 20%. This clone is judged large. The CDR3 runs to 14 residues. The J segment lost 5 bases and the V segment lost 5 bases, leaving 8 bases of the junction unmatched. Looked up from germline, CDR1 is MNHEY and CDR2 is SVGAGI. Sequences were derived from PBMCs, sampled 100 days after allogeneic stem cell transplant. The chain combines TRBV6-5 with TRBJ2-7; 8 nucleotides align to TRBD1. The TCR originated in a female patient aged 45-60 years who had an allogeneic stem cell transplant, so the T cells may come from the graft donor. Some clones in this sample may be carry-over from other donors' samples. As DNA, the CDR3 is TGTGCCAGCAGTACCGGACAGGGCGGCGACGAGCAGTACTTC. Its translation is CASSTGQGGDEQYF.